The 24 T cell receptor beta chains presented below share a single source sample, sequenced in a study of blood T cell repertoires in COVID-19. Some clones are missing from TCRdb's copy, which holds only in-frame ones; the method was immunoSEQ multiplex PCR. Here the sample spans about 270,000 clones, more than 65% being singletons. The sample comprised peripheral blood. The receptors shown here come from a woman between 18 and 30 years old with acute or convalescent COVID-19.

The rearrangement uses TRBV7-6 and TRBJ2-7; TRBD1 aligns across 11 bases. Trimming took 2 bases from V and 5 from J; bases not matched to a gene: 5. This CDR3 spans 15 amino acids. Germline loops: CDR1 SGHVS, CDR2 FNYEAQ. CDR3 region: CASSLRGTGGHEQYF. The CDR3 coding sequence is TGTGCCAGCAGCTTAAGGGGGACAGGGGGGCACGAGCAGTACTTC.

The chain uses TRBV6-5 and TRBJ1-2; maybe TRBD1 (5 bases). Germline CDR1 and CDR2: MNHEY and SVGAGI. The CDR3 spans 14 residues. The V gene lost 8 bases and the J gene lost 3 bases, with 16 bases spanning the gap. The CDR3 region is CASFPSTGYYGYTF. The DNA for the CDR3 is TGTGCCAGCTTCCCAAGTACAGGCTACTATGGCTACACCTTC.

The chain uses TRBV3-1 (or the pseudogene TRBV3-2) and TRBJ1-6; D call uncertain. Trimming took off 1 base at V and 5 bases at J, with 9 bases between the two ends. Germline-derived CDR1 and CDR2 are LGHDT and YNNKEL (reference sequence). The CDR3 runs to 15 residues. The CDR3 bases are TGTGCCAGCAGCCAAGGAAGCGGGCATAATTCACCCCTCCACTTT. Protein: CASSQGSGHNSPLHF.

The gene calls are TRBV21-1 and TRBJ1-5; the DNA was not compared with TRBD1, the D call given in the table. TRBV21-1 represents a pseudogene. This CDR3 has 18 residues. The chain's CDR3 is CASSKGSLGGQVNQPQHF. The CDR3 DNA reads as TGTGCCAGCAGCAAAGGATCTCTCGGGGGACAGGTCAATCAGCCCCAGCATTTT.

The genes are TRBV12-3 or TRBV12-4 and TRBJ1-1, with TRBD1 as a possible D gene (5 bases). The V gene lost 3 bases and the J gene lost 0 bases, with 5 bases spanning the gap. The CDR3 extends over 13 amino acids. CDR3 sequence: CASSLTVNTEAFF. CDR3 bases: TGTGCCAGCAGTTTGACAGTGAACACTGAAGCTTTCTTT.

The chain has TRBV7-2 and TRBJ1-1; no clear D. This CDR3 is built from 15 residues. Looked up from germline, CDR1 is SGHTA and CDR2 is FQGNSA. Trimming took off 1 base at V and 0 bases at J, with 9 bases between the two ends. CDR3 sequence reads: CASSLGGSVNTEAFF. CDR3 nucleotides: TGTGCCAGCAGCTTAGGAGGGAGCGTGAACACTGAAGCTTTCTTT.

The rearrangement uses TRBV7-2 and TRBJ1-5; D gene unclear. Germline V CDR1 and CDR2: SGHTA, FQGNSA. Trimming shortened V by 2 bases and J by 5 bases, and 7 bases separated the two germline ends. The CDR3 spans 13 residues. The CDR3 DNA follows: TGTGCCAGCAGCTTATCACGAGATCAGCCCCAGCATTTT. Its protein product is CASSLSRDQPQHF.

The chain carries TRBV9 and TRBJ2-3; D not certain. V was trimmed by 4 bases and J by 7 bases, leaving 19 bases between them. CDR1 is SGDLS and CDR2 is YYNGEE in the germline V gene. This CDR3 has 15 amino acids. CDR3 region: CASSPLVNSQNTQYF. The CDR3 coding sequence is TGTGCCAGCAGCCCCCTGGTGAACAGCCAAAATACGCAGTATTTT.

The chain has TRBV19 and TRBJ1-2; 7 bases match TRBD1. Germline V gene sequence: CDR1 LNHDA, CDR2 SQIVND (reference sequence). CDR3 size: 17 residues. V lost 3 bases, J lost 4 bases, and 14 bases stayed unmatched. The CDR3 reads CASSIPGRGRGSYGYTF. The CDR3 DNA reads as TGTGCCAGTAGTATCCCCGGGCGGGGCAGGGGGTCCTATGGCTACACCTTC.

The V gene is TRBV2, the J gene TRBJ1-1, with D unresolved. The CDR3 runs 13 residues. The V gene lost 4 bases and the J gene lost 3 bases, with 9 bases spanning the gap. From germline, CDR1 is SNHLY and CDR2 FYNNEI. CDR3 DNA sequence: TGTGCCAGCAGTGTGATTTCGGACACTGAAGCTTTCTTT. The encoded protein is CASSVISDTEAFF.

V gene TRBV7-3 combines with J gene TRBJ2-1, with 10 bases that match TRBD2. Germline lookup yields CDR1 SGHTA and CDR2 FQGTGA. V was pared by 0 bases and J by 6 bases, with 5 bases of the junction left unmatched. The CDR3 length is 16 residues. The CDR3 bases are TGTGCCAGCAGCTTAACCTGGACTAGCGGACCCAATGAGCAGTTCTTC. Its translation is CASSLTWTSGPNEQFF. The entire variable domain, with the rest obtained from reference TRBV7-3 and TRBJ2-1, is as follows: GAGVSQTPSNKVTEKGKYVELRCDPISGHTALYWYRQSLGQGPEFLIYFQGTGAADDSGLPNDRFFAVRPEGSVSTLKIQRTERGDSAVYLCASSLTWTSGPNEQFFGPGTRLTVL.

For the CDR3, the DNA is TGTGCCAGCAGCGTAGCTTGGTGGGAGGACTACAATGAGCAGTTCTTC. This encodes CASSVAWWEDYNEQFF. The chain recombines TRBV9 with TRBJ2-1; maybe TRBD2 (6 bases). CDR1 is SGDLS and CDR2 is YYNGEE in the germline V gene. The CDR3 runs 16 residues. Trimming pared 0 bases from V and 3 bases from J, leaving 13 bases between. Combining the CDR3 with reference TRBV9 and TRBJ2-1 gives the whole variable domain DSGVTQTPKHLITATGQRVTLRCSPRSGDLSVYWYQQSLDQGLQFLIQYYNGEERAKGNILERFSAQQFPDLHSELNLSSLELGDSALYFCASSVAWWEDYNEQFFGPGTRLTVL.

This clone was detected a few times. The chain joins TRBV7-9 to TRBJ1-2, with 8 bases that match TRBD1. Germline V lookup: CDR1 SEHNR, CDR2 FQNEAQ (reference sequence). V gave up 1 base and J gave up 6 bases; unmatched junction bases: 1. The CDR3 is 13 amino acids. CDR3 DNA: TGTGCCAGCAGCTTAGGGACAGGGAATGGCTACACCTTC. Amino acids: CASSLGTGNGYTF.

Only a few counts were recorded for this clone. The chain couples TRBV28 to TRBJ1-2; D might be TRBD1 (6 bases). V dropped 7 bases and J dropped 9 bases, with 18 bases sitting between them. The CDR3 totals 13 residues. Germline assignment: CDR1 MDHEN and CDR2 SYDVKM. The CDR3 sequence is CASNHQGQRSYTF. The CDR3 nucleotides are TGTGCCAGCAACCACCAAGGACAGCGGAGCTACACCTTC.

This sequence joins TRBV9 and TRBJ2-3; 7 bases map to TRBD2. Germline loops: CDR1 SGDLS, CDR2 YYNGEE. The CDR3 is 16 residues long. Germline trimming cut 3 bases from V and 2 bases from J; bases unmatched to any gene: 9. CDR3 nucleotide sequence: TGTGCCAGCAGCGCCTTAGGGAGGGGAATCACAGATACGCAGTATTTT. This codes for CASSALGRGITDTQYF.

This clone occurred once. The chain joins TRBV6-2 or TRBV6-3 to TRBJ2-1; weak D call: TRBD2 (5 bases). The germline V gene has CDR1 MNHEY and CDR2 SVGEGT. The CDR3 runs to 14 residues. V lost 5 bases and J 5 bases, leaving 13 bases between the germline ends. The CDR3: CASSRSDSNNEQFF. CDR3 DNA: TGTGCCAGCAGTAGATCGGACTCGAACAATGAGCAGTTCTTC.

The J gene is TRBJ2-3, the V gene TRBV25-1, with 11 bases aligning to TRBD2. Germline V gives CDR1 MGHDK, CDR2 SYGVNS. V lost 5 bases, J lost 4 bases, and 5 bases stayed unmatched. This CDR3 has 15 amino acids. For the CDR3, the DNA is TGTGCCAGCAGTCTAGCGGGAGGTAGGGCAGATACGCAGTATTTT. This encodes CASSLAGGRADTQYF.

This clone was detected a few times. V is TRBV29-1 and J is TRBJ2-2, with 9 bases matching TRBD1. V gave up 3 bases and J gave up 5 bases; unmatched junction bases: 7. CDR1 and CDR2 from the germline V gene are SQVTM and ANQGSEA. This CDR3 region has 15 residues. CDR3 bases: TGCAGCGTTGAGGAGGGACAGGGAAGGACCGGGGAGCTGTTTTTT. It is translated as CSVEEGQGRTGELFF.

The genes are TRBV7-9 and TRBJ2-1; TRBD1 aligns across 7 bases. The germline V gene has CDR1 SEHNR and CDR2 FQNEAQ (reference sequence). The CDR3 length is 15 residues. V dropped 4 bases and J dropped 5; count of bases not matched to a gene: 8. As DNA, the CDR3 is TGTGCCAGCAGCTACGCCGGGACAGCCGACAATGAGCAGTTCTTC. Protein product: CASSYAGTADNEQFF.

This clone was detected only a few times. V and J are TRBV19 and TRBJ2-1; D gene ambiguous. The CDR3 is made up of 15 amino acids. The V gene lost 3 bases and the J gene lost 0 bases, with 9 bases spanning the gap. Germline-derived CDR1 and CDR2 are LNHDA and SQIVND (reference sequence). The CDR3 loop is CASSIYRSSYNEQFF. The CDR3, as DNA: TGTGCCAGTAGTATCTACAGAAGCTCCTACAATGAGCAGTTCTTC.

This clone was detected a few times. V is TRBV27 and J is TRBJ2-7, with 7 bases aligning to TRBD1. The ends lost 8 bases at V and 3 bases at J; junction bases unmatched: 7. This CDR3 contains 13 residues. Looked up from germline, CDR1 is MNHEY and CDR2 is SMNVEV (reference sequence). CDR3 coding DNA: TGTGCCAGCGGAGACAGGGTCCACTACGAGCAGTACTTC. Translation gives CASGDRVHYEQYF.

The V and J genes are TRBV6-2 or TRBV6-3 and TRBJ2-3; perhaps TRBD2 as D (6 bases). Trimming removed 5 bases from V and 4 bases from J, with 28 bases in between. Germline V CDR1 and CDR2: MNHEY, SVGEGT. The CDR3 length is 19 residues. For the CDR3, the DNA is TGTGCCAGCAGTCCCCATCGGGGGTGGGCTAGCGCCAATCCAGATACGCAGTATTTT. Its protein product is CASSPHRGWASANPDTQYF.

The V call is TRBV28, the J call TRBJ1-2, with D perhaps TRBD1 (5 bases). V was shortened by 5 bases and J by 2 bases, with 12 bases between the two germline ends. CDR1 is MDHEN and CDR2 is SYDVKM in the germline V gene. The CDR3 loop spans 14 amino acids. CDR3 sequence: CASSRPTENYGYTF. The CDR3 coding sequence is TGTGCCAGCAGTCGCCCGACAGAAAACTATGGCTACACCTTC.

This clone was picked up a small number of times. The genes are TRBV3-1 (or the pseudogene TRBV3-2) and TRBJ1-2; the D is unclear. The germline V gene has CDR1 LGHDT and CDR2 YNNKEL (reference sequence). The CDR3 runs to 14 residues. Trimming shortened V by 2 bases and J by 7 bases, and 14 bases separated the two germline ends. The CDR3 DNA follows: TGTGCCAGCAGCCAATCGTACAGTGGAGGTGGCTACACCTTC. Translated, it gives CASSQSYSGGGYTF.